The sequence of this T cell receptor beta chain was determined in a study of blood T cells in healthy people across ages. Overall study context: T cells yielded about one barcoded beta molecule per two cells through template switching.

Together with a sample-barcoded 5' primer, a J-beta primer mix was included in a second PCR lasting roughly 6 to 12 cycles. TCRdb passed the 5' RACE reads through MiXCR, listing each CDR3 protein once. The table lists hundreds of thousands of distinct CDR3 sequences, roughly three fifths of them singletons, with about 26% in the top ten. Every donor contributed about 10 milliliters of peripheral blood by blood draw. With V trimmed by 2 bases and J by 2 bases, 2 bases remained unmatched. In germline, CDR1 is MNHEY, CDR2 SVGEGT. The CDR3 is 14 residues long. This clonotype was recorded a few times. The gene calls are TRBV6-2 or TRBV6-3 and TRBJ1-2; 7 bases map to TRBD1. Sequenced: blood. The sequence derives from a man aged 35-49 years in good health. The CDR3: CASSYTTGNYGYTF. Here the CDR3 DNA reads TGTGCCAGCAGTTACACGACAGGGAACTATGGCTACACCTTC.